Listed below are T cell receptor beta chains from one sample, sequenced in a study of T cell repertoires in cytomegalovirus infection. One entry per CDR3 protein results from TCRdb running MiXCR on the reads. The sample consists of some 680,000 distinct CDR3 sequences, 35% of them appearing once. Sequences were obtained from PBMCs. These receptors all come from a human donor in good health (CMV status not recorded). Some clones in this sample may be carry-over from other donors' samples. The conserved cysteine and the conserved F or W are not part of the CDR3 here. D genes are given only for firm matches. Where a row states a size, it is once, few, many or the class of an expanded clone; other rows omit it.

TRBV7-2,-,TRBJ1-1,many,ASSLRRNTEAF
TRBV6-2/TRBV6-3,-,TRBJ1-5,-,ASRGRGRGGSNQPQH
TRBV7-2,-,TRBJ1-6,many,ASSLAQGFNSPLH
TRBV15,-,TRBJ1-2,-,ATSIPWGGYT
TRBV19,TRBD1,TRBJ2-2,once,ASSLGQGYPGELF
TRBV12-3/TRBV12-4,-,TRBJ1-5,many,ASSLRRVGSNQPQH
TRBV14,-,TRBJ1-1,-,ASSQDLEGLRTEAF
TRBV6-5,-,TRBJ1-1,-,ASSRNRGGMVSMNTEAF
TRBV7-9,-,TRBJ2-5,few,ASSGHRIDGETQY
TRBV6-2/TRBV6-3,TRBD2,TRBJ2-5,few,ASTRGLAGKETQY
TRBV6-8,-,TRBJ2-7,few,ASRGGKTYEQY
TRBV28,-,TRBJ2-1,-,ASAPTGTGEQF
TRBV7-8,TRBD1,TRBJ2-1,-,ASSHQGVTNEQF
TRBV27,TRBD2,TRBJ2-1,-,ASSLSSGDSYNEQF
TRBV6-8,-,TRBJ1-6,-,ASRVRGVGSPLH
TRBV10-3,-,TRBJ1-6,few,AIRGFGNNSPLH
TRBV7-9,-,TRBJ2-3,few,ASSLGQAVTDTQY
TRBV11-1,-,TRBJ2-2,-,ASSSPGSANTGDLF
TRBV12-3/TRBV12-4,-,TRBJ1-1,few,ASSLLFGHRETEAF
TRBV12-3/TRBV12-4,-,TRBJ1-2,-,ASSFSGGEYGYT
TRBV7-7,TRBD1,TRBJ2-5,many,ASSSNSGTAETQY
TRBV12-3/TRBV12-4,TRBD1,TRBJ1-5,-,ASSNTGGGNQPQH
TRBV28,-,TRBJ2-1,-,ASSFIDSLSSYNEQF
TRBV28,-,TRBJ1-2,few,ASSFPAASNYGYT
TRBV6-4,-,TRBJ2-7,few,ASSTNIDREQY